The source of this T cell receptor (beta chain) is a study of blood T cell repertoires in COVID-19. Method: immunoSEQ multiplex PCR; TCRdb's copy keeps in-frame clones and lacks some. The data show about 190,000 clones, with roughly 84% seen just once and around 2.9% held by the top ten. The CDR3 spans 16 residues. Germline trimming cut 2 bases from V and 10 bases from J; bases unmatched to any gene: 14. The germline gives CDR1 SGDLS, CDR2 YYNGEE. The clonotype originates from a woman in her thirties who had been exposed to COVID-19. The J gene is TRBJ2-1, the V gene TRBV9; TRBD2 matches at 8 bases. What was sequenced was PBMCs or T cells enriched from blood (not recorded which). The CDR3 DNA follows: TGTGCCAGCAGCGTGGGGACGGGACTAGTGGGCGGAGAGCAGTTCTTC. It yields the protein CASSVGTGLVGGEQFF.